A single sample gave rise to the 13 T cell receptor beta chains below, sequenced in a study of cytomegalovirus exposure and HLA in healthy donors. Researchers ran the PCR with 60 Vbeta and 13 Jbeta primers. Some clones are missing from TCRdb's copy, which holds only in-frame ones; the method was immunoSEQ multiplex PCR. The data show roughly 180,000 clones, with about 83% seen just once and around 2.6% held by the top ten. The sequenced sample was PBMCs. The receptors shown here come from a female donor in good health and CMV-seronegative.

This clone was recorded only once. The chain combines TRBV28 with TRBJ1-2; no firm D call. Germline assignment: CDR1 MDHEN and CDR2 SYDVKM. The CDR3 length is 14 residues. V lost 7 bases and J lost 3, with 15 bases in between. CDR3 loop: CASIPPGRDYGYTF. CDR3 bases: TGTGCCAGCATCCCGCCGGGGAGGGACTATGGCTACACCTTC.

This chain uses TRBV7-2 with TRBJ2-3; D remains unclear. Deletions cut 4 bases from V and 6 bases from J, with 5 bases between. The CDR3 length is 11 residues. CDR1 is SGHTA and CDR2 is FQGNSA in the germline V gene. This CDR3 reads CASSSQDTQYF. The CDR3 DNA reads TGTGCCAGCAGCTCGCAGGATACGCAGTATTTT.

V usage is TRBV6-5 and J usage is TRBJ1-1, with D perhaps TRBD1 (5 bases). This CDR3 comprises 14 residues. CDR1 MNHEY and CDR2 SVGAGI come from the germline V gene. V was shortened by 2 bases and J by 1 base, with 8 bases between the two germline ends. CDR3 sequence: CASSYGGWNTEAFF. The DNA of the CDR3 is TGTGCCAGCAGTTACGGGGGGTGGAACACTGAAGCTTTCTTT.

The gene calls are TRBV19 and TRBJ1-1; D gene uncertain. From germline, CDR1 is LNHDA and CDR2 SQIVND (reference sequence). The CDR3 length is 12 residues. With 6 bases removed from V and 1 base from J, the gap between germline ends came to 6 bases. The DNA of the CDR3 is TGTGCCAGTAGCGCAGGGAACACTGAAGCTTTCTTT. Its translation is CASSAGNTEAFF. The whole variable domain, remainder taken from reference TRBV19 and TRBJ1-1, is DGGITQSPKYLFRKEGQNVTLSCEQNLNHDAMYWYRQDPGQGLRLIYYSQIVNDFQKGDIAEGYSVSREKKESFPLTVTSAQKNPTAFYLCASSAGNTEAFFGQGTRLTVV.

The chain combines TRBV27 with TRBJ2-1; D unclear. CDR1 is MNHEY and CDR2 is SMNVEV in the germline V gene (reference sequence). CDR3 length equals 11 residues. Trimming removed 5 bases from V and 4 bases from J, with 3 bases in between. The DNA of the CDR3 is TGTGCCAGCAGTCTATACAATGAGCAGTTCTTC. Translation gives CASSLYNEQFF.

This clone appeared once. This chain links TRBV7-8 with TRBJ1-1, with D hard to call. With 1 base removed from V and 7 bases from J, the gap between germline ends came to 10 bases. CDR3 size: 13 residues. Germline-derived CDR1 and CDR2 are SGHVS and FQNEAQ. CDR3 nucleotide sequence: TGTGCCAGCAGCTTAGGTTCACAGTATGAAGCTTTCTTT. Protein: CASSLGSQYEAFF. Variable domain in full (rest from reference TRBV7-8 and TRBJ1-1): GAGVSQSPRYKVAKRGQDVALRCDPISGHVSLFWYQQALGQGPEFLTYFQNEAQLDKSGLPSDRFFAERPEGSVSTLKIQRTQQEDSAVYLCASSLGSQYEAFFGQGTRLTVV.

The rearrangement uses TRBV27 and TRBJ2-1; maybe TRBD2 (6 bases). With 0 bases removed from V and 3 bases from J, the gap between germline ends came to 12 bases. This CDR3 is built from 16 residues. The germline V gene encodes CDR1 MNHEY and CDR2 SMNVEV (reference sequence). CDR3 nucleotide sequence: TGTGCCAGCAGTTTATCGGCGGGACCGTACTACAATGAGCAGTTCTTC. It translates to CASSLSAGPYYNEQFF.

This clone was observed a handful of times. The chain carries TRBV27 and TRBJ2-7, with 10 positions matching TRBD2. After removal of 6 bases from V and 0 bases from J, the junction contained 8 bases not matched to a gene. The germline V gene encodes CDR1 MNHEY and CDR2 SMNVEV (reference sequence). CDR3 length: 16 amino acids. CDR3 bases: TGTGCCAGCAGCCTCATCGGGACTAGCGCCTCCTACGAGCAGTACTTC. This encodes CASSLIGTSASYEQYF.

The CDR3 DNA is TGTGCCAGTAGTCATGGACTAGCGGGTCGTCCCGGGGAGCTGTTTTTT. Translation: CASSHGLAGRPGELFF. The chain has TRBV19 and TRBJ2-2; TRBD2 agrees at 11 bases. This CDR3 comprises 16 residues. Looked up from germline, CDR1 is LNHDA and CDR2 is SQIVND (reference sequence). Unmatched junction bases numbered 8, after V lost 5 bases and J lost 6 bases.

This clone was counted a few times. The V call is TRBV5-1, the J call TRBJ2-1, with 9 nucleotides matching TRBD1. The CDR3 has 14 residues. Trimming took 3 bases from V and 5 from J; bases not matched to a gene: 3. CDR1 is SGHRS and CDR2 is YFSETQ in the germline V gene. This CDR3 is CASSSQGANNEQFF. The DNA for the CDR3 is TGCGCCAGCAGCTCACAGGGGGCAAACAATGAGCAGTTCTTC.

This clone was detected only a few times. This chain uses TRBV11-2 with TRBJ2-1; D not resolved. The length of the CDR3 is 12 residues. CDR1 and CDR2 (germline): SGHAT, FQNNGV. Deletions cut 3 bases from V and 10 bases from J, with 10 bases between. CDR3 nucleotides: TGTGCCAGCAGCTTTCGGGTTAGAGAGCAGTTCTTC. It specifies CASSFRVREQFF.

The chain is built from TRBV27 and TRBJ2-7, with D perhaps matching TRBD2 (5 bases). This CDR3 is built from 16 residues. The V end was cut by 5 bases, the J end by 0 bases, with 17 bases between. Per germline, CDR1 MNHEY and CDR2 SMNVEV (reference sequence). The CDR3 region is CASSPSRAAFSYEQYF. The DNA of the CDR3 is TGTGCCAGCAGTCCATCCAGAGCGGCCTTCTCCTACGAGCAGTACTTC.

The chain is built from TRBV19 and TRBJ1-1, with a tentative D call TRBD1 (6 bases). This CDR3 has 14 residues. From germline, CDR1 is LNHDA and CDR2 SQIVND (reference sequence). Trimming removed 6 bases from V and 1 base from J, with 12 bases in between. In DNA, the CDR3 is TGTGCCAGTAGGTACAGGGTCAGGAACACTGAAGCTTTCTTT. This sequence encodes CASRYRVRNTEAFF.